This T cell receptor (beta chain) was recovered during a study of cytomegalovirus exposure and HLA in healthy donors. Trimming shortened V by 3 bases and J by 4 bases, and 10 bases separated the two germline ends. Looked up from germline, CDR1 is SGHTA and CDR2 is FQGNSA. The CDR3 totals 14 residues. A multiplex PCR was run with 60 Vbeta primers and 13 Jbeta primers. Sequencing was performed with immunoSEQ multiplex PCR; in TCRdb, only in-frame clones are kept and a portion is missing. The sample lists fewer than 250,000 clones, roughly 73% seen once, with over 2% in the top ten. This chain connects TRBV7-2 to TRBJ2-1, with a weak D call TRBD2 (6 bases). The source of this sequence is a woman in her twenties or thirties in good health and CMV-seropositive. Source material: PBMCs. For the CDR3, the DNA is TGTGCCAGCAGCTTCGGCGGGAAATACAATGAGCAGTTCTTC. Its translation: CASSFGGKYNEQFF.